A selection of T cell receptor beta chains follows, all from one sample in a study of blood T cell repertoires in COVID-19. Sequencing was performed with immunoSEQ multiplex PCR; in TCRdb, only in-frame clones are kept and a portion is missing. The table records approximately 350,000 clones, roughly four fifths of them present only once. Sequences were obtained from PBMCs or T cells enriched from blood (not recorded which). Receptors were obtained from a woman in her 50s who had recovered from COVID-19. Each CDR3 is given with its conserved first and last residue. D genes are given only for firm matches. Rows give clone size only sometimes, using once, few, many, or a class for an expanded clone.

abundance: -; j_gene: TRBJ1-5; v_gene: TRBV19; d_gene: TRBD1; CDR3aa: CATSSGTALLNQPQHF; CDR3nt: TGTGCCACCTCTTCCGGGACAGCGCTCCTCAATCAGCCCCAGCATTTT
abundance: -; j_gene: TRBJ2-5; v_gene: TRBV7-7; d_gene: TRBD1; CDR3aa: CASSLATGSSQETQYF; CDR3nt: TGTGCTAGCAGCTTAGCGACAGGGAGTTCACAAGAGACCCAGTACTTC
abundance: -; j_gene: TRBJ2-7; v_gene: TRBV7-2; d_gene: TRBD1; CDR3aa: CASSLTGGIYEQYF; CDR3nt: TGTGCCAGCAGCTTGACAGGGGGAATCTACGAGCAGTACTTC
abundance: -; j_gene: TRBJ2-2; v_gene: TRBV19; d_gene: -; CDR3aa: CASSNQGNTGELFF; CDR3nt: TGTGCCAGTAGTAATCAGGGAAACACCGGGGAGCTGTTTTTT
abundance: -; j_gene: TRBJ1-4; v_gene: TRBV18; d_gene: TRBD1; CDR3aa: CASSFGQGGTNEKLFF; CDR3nt: TGTGCCAGCTCATTCGGACAGGGAGGAACTAATGAAAAACTGTTTTTT
abundance: -; j_gene: TRBJ1-2; v_gene: TRBV11-1; d_gene: TRBD1; CDR3aa: CASSLGGQGRGYTF; CDR3nt: TGTGCCAGCAGCTTGGGCGGACAGGGGAGAGGCTACACCTTC
abundance: -; j_gene: TRBJ2-1; v_gene: TRBV7-9; d_gene: -; CDR3aa: CAIPLVGYNEQFF; CDR3nt: TGTGCCATCCCCCTGGTCGGGTACAATGAGCAGTTCTTC
abundance: -; j_gene: TRBJ1-1; v_gene: TRBV19; d_gene: -; CDR3aa: CASSKAQGGEAFF; CDR3nt: TGTGCCAGTAGTAAGGCCCAGGGCGGTGAAGCTTTCTTT
abundance: -; j_gene: TRBJ1-2; v_gene: TRBV15; d_gene: TRBD1; CDR3aa: CATSRPTGGDNFYGYTF; CDR3nt: TGTGCCACCAGCAGGCCCACAGGGGGCGACAATTTCTATGGCTACACCTTC
abundance: -; j_gene: TRBJ2-7; v_gene: TRBV19; d_gene: -; CDR3aa: CASSPQGGYEQYF; CDR3nt: TGTGCCAGTAGTCCCCAGGGGGGCTACGAGCAGTACTTC
abundance: -; j_gene: TRBJ1-4; v_gene: TRBV3-1/TRBV3-2; d_gene: -; CDR3aa: CASSPRAEEKLFF; CDR3nt: TGTGCCAGCAGCCCACGAGCGGAGGAAAAACTGTTTTTT
abundance: -; j_gene: TRBJ1-2; v_gene: TRBV29-1; d_gene: TRBD1; CDR3aa: CSAQQGAGYGYTF; CDR3nt: TGCAGCGCCCAGCAGGGGGCAGGCTATGGCTACACCTTC
abundance: -; j_gene: TRBJ1-1; v_gene: TRBV5-6; d_gene: -; CDR3aa: CASRGGPYTEAFF; CDR3nt: TGTGCCAGCAGAGGTGGGCCCTACACTGAAGCTTTCTTT
abundance: -; j_gene: TRBJ2-7; v_gene: TRBV4-3; d_gene: TRBD2; CDR3aa: CASSQTGTSRVYEQYF; CDR3nt: TGCGCCAGCAGCCAGACCGGGACTAGCAGAGTTTACGAGCAGTACTTC
abundance: -; j_gene: TRBJ2-7; v_gene: TRBV5-6; d_gene: TRBD2; CDR3aa: CASSLGLAGAFPREQYF; CDR3nt: TGTGCCAGCAGCTTGGGCCTAGCGGGAGCCTTCCCAAGGGAGCAGTACTTC
abundance: -; j_gene: TRBJ2-2; v_gene: TRBV11-3; d_gene: TRBD1; CDR3aa: CASSGGTGATGELFF; CDR3nt: TGTGCCAGCAGCGGGGGGACAGGGGCGACCGGGGAGCTGTTTTTT
abundance: -; j_gene: TRBJ2-3; v_gene: TRBV7-3; d_gene: -; CDR3aa: CASSLRDTQYF; CDR3nt: TGTGCCAGCAGTTTGCGAGATACGCAGTATTTT
abundance: -; j_gene: TRBJ2-7; v_gene: TRBV6-5; d_gene: -; CDR3aa: CASRQNRGYEQYF; CDR3nt: TGTGCCAGCAGACAAAATAGAGGGTACGAGCAGTACTTC
abundance: -; j_gene: TRBJ2-3; v_gene: TRBV7-2; d_gene: -; CDR3aa: CASSLEGVRTDTQYF; CDR3nt: TGTGCCAGCAGCTTAGAGGGGGTTAGGACAGATACGCAGTATTTT
abundance: -; j_gene: TRBJ1-2; v_gene: TRBV5-6; d_gene: TRBD1; CDR3aa: CASSLGGTAKHYGYTF; CDR3nt: TGTGCCAGCAGCTTGGGCGGGACAGCCAAACACTATGGCTACACCTTC
abundance: -; j_gene: TRBJ2-5; v_gene: TRBV30; d_gene: TRBD1; CDR3aa: CAWSVGQVSSETQYF; CDR3nt: TGTGCCTGGAGTGTGGGACAGGTTTCCTCAGAGACCCAGTACTTC
abundance: -; j_gene: TRBJ1-4; v_gene: TRBV7-2; d_gene: -; CDR3aa: CASSQDRPNEKLFF; CDR3nt: TGTGCCAGCAGCCAGGACAGACCCAATGAAAAACTGTTTTTT
abundance: -; j_gene: TRBJ1-5; v_gene: TRBV7-9; d_gene: TRBD1; CDR3aa: CASSTGTGGLVSNQPQHF; CDR3nt: TGTGCCAGCAGCACCGGGACAGGGGGCTTGGTAAGCAATCAGCCCCAGCATTTT
abundance: -; j_gene: TRBJ2-1; v_gene: TRBV11-3; d_gene: -; CDR3aa: CASSYRGNEQFF; CDR3nt: TGTGCCAGCAGTTATCGGGGCAATGAGCAGTTCTTC
abundance: -; j_gene: TRBJ1-1; v_gene: TRBV11-3; d_gene: TRBD1; CDR3aa: CASSLVVGTGLGVGTEAFF; CDR3nt: TGTGCCAGCAGCTTAGTAGTGGGGACAGGGCTTGGTGTGGGCACTGAAGCTTTCTTT
abundance: -; j_gene: TRBJ1-2; v_gene: TRBV29-1; d_gene: -; CDR3aa: CSVRNPRVRQECTF; CDR3nt: TGCAGCGTTAGAAACCCCCGGGTCCGCCAAGAATGCACCTTC
abundance: -; j_gene: TRBJ2-1; v_gene: TRBV27; d_gene: TRBD2; CDR3aa: CASSLKAGGPNEQFF; CDR3nt: TGTGCCAGCAGTTTAAAGGCGGGGGGGCCGAATGAGCAGTTCTTC
abundance: -; j_gene: TRBJ2-2; v_gene: TRBV7-3; d_gene: -; CDR3aa: CASSLNGGLRNANTGELFF; CDR3nt: TGTGCCAGCAGCTTAAACGGTGGACTTCGTAACGCGAACACCGGGGAGCTGTTTTTT
abundance: -; j_gene: TRBJ2-5; v_gene: TRBV19; d_gene: TRBD2; CDR3aa: CASTRGGAGETQYF; CDR3nt: TGTGCCAGTACACGCGGGGGGGCCGGGGAGACCCAGTACTTC
abundance: -; j_gene: TRBJ1-6; v_gene: TRBV11-2; d_gene: -; CDR3aa: CASSLEGGSSYNSPLHF; CDR3nt: TGTGCCAGCAGCTTAGAGGGGGGGAGCTCCTATAATTCACCCCTCCACTTT
abundance: -; j_gene: TRBJ1-2; v_gene: TRBV6-1; d_gene: TRBD1; CDR3aa: CASSEQRNRDRAYGYTF; CDR3nt: TGTGCCAGCAGTGAACAGAGAAACCGGGACAGGGCGTATGGCTACACCTTC
abundance: -; j_gene: TRBJ2-1; v_gene: TRBV7-2; d_gene: -; CDR3aa: CASSARLDEQFF; CDR3nt: TGTGCCAGCAGCGCCCGACTGGATGAGCAGTTCTTC
abundance: once; j_gene: TRBJ2-3; v_gene: TRBV27; d_gene: TRBD2; CDR3aa: CASRRLAVVSADTQYF; CDR3nt: TGTGCCAGCAGAAGACTAGCGGTCGTTTCGGCGGATACGCAGTATTTT
abundance: -; j_gene: TRBJ2-1; v_gene: TRBV10-3; d_gene: -; CDR3aa: CAISVGDRSLGDNEQFF; CDR3nt: TGTGCCATCAGTGTCGGGGATCGGTCCCTCGGGGACAATGAGCAGTTCTTC
abundance: -; j_gene: TRBJ2-6; v_gene: TRBV3-1/TRBV3-2; d_gene: -; CDR3aa: CASSPEVVGANVLTF; CDR3nt: TGTGCCAGCAGCCCTGAGGTTGTTGGGGCCAACGTCCTGACTTTC
abundance: -; j_gene: TRBJ1-1; v_gene: TRBV19; d_gene: TRBD1; CDR3aa: CASSETGLGTEAFF; CDR3nt: TGTGCCAGTAGCGAGACAGGGTTGGGGACTGAAGCTTTCTTT
abundance: -; j_gene: TRBJ2-1; v_gene: TRBV6-5; d_gene: TRBD2; CDR3aa: CASSYGLAGIHNEQFF; CDR3nt: TGTGCCAGCAGTTACGGACTAGCGGGAATACACAATGAGCAGTTCTTC
abundance: -; j_gene: TRBJ2-7; v_gene: TRBV5-6; d_gene: -; CDR3aa: CASSFQPGLKAYEQYF; CDR3nt: TGTGCCAGCAGTTTCCAGCCGGGACTGAAGGCGTACGAGCAGTACTTC
abundance: -; j_gene: TRBJ1-3; v_gene: TRBV5-4; d_gene: -; CDR3aa: CASSLAKQGGNTIYF; CDR3nt: TGTGCCAGCAGCTTGGCTAAACAGGGTGGAAACACCATATATTTT
abundance: -; j_gene: TRBJ1-1; v_gene: TRBV6-6; d_gene: -; CDR3aa: CASSDTPTRVPEAFF; CDR3nt: TGTGCCAGCAGTGACACACCTACTCGCGTACCTGAAGCTTTCTTT
abundance: -; j_gene: TRBJ2-1; v_gene: TRBV7-2; d_gene: -; CDR3aa: CASSLLRNEQFF; CDR3nt: TGTGCCAGCAGCCTACTGCGGAATGAGCAGTTCTTC
abundance: few; j_gene: TRBJ2-1; v_gene: TRBV5-1; d_gene: TRBD2; CDR3aa: CASSLGTSGFSYNEQFF; CDR3nt: TGCGCCAGCAGCCTAGGGACTAGCGGGTTCTCCTACAATGAGCAGTTCTTC
abundance: -; j_gene: TRBJ1-2; v_gene: TRBV19; d_gene: -; CDR3aa: CASSTTAGDGYTF; CDR3nt: TGTGCCAGTAGTACTACCGCGGGAGATGGCTACACCTTC
abundance: -; j_gene: TRBJ1-3; v_gene: TRBV4-3; d_gene: -; CDR3aa: CASSQGSGSSGNTIYF; CDR3nt: TGCGCCAGCAGCCAAGGTAGCGGGAGCTCTGGAAACACCATATATTTT
abundance: -; j_gene: TRBJ1-1; v_gene: TRBV2; d_gene: TRBD1; CDR3aa: CASIQGAEAFF; CDR3nt: TGTGCCAGCATCCAGGGGGCGGAAGCTTTCTTT
abundance: once; j_gene: TRBJ2-1; v_gene: TRBV6-1; d_gene: TRBD2; CDR3aa: CASSGLAGGGSNEQFF; CDR3nt: TGTGCCAGCAGTGGGCTAGCGGGAGGGGGTTCCAATGAGCAGTTCTTC
abundance: -; j_gene: TRBJ1-4; v_gene: TRBV15; d_gene: -; CDR3aa: CATSREGWTNEKLFF; CDR3nt: TGTGCCACCAGCAGGGAGGGGTGGACTAATGAAAAACTGTTTTTT
abundance: -; j_gene: TRBJ2-7; v_gene: TRBV9; d_gene: -; CDR3aa: CASSVSDFASYEQYF; CDR3nt: TGTGCCAGCAGCGTAAGCGACTTCGCCTCCTACGAGCAGTACTTC
abundance: -; j_gene: TRBJ1-6; v_gene: TRBV11-2; d_gene: -; CDR3aa: CASSDSRGYNSPLHF; CDR3nt: TGTGCCAGCAGCGATTCAAGGGGTTATAATTCACCCCTCCACTTT